The subject of this entry is one T cell receptor (beta chain). This clonotype is characterized as medium-sized (0.01 to 0.1%). Its target antigen remains unknown. Within one base of it there is no much larger clone, and no base qualities were kept. The time point label on this specimen signifies: sample taken at primary tumor resection. Samples were obtained from over 70 patients with early-stage, untreated non-small cell lung cancer from the lung TRACERx cohort. For TCR sequencing, whole RNA was extracted from tumor and nontumor lung tissue, or from cryopreserved PBMC samples, and no cell sorting was done. Only patients with enough RNA available from two or more tumor regions were chosen for TCR sequencing. Before selection, tumor and adjacent nontumor lung specimens were reviewed by a lung pathologist. The data derive from a study of spatial heterogeneity in lung cancer (dated by TCRdb to between 2018 and 2020). For context, the study as a whole: Beta-chain transcripts were consistently detected in greater numbers than alpha-chain transcripts, which likely reflects a higher abundance of beta-chain transcripts. Nonsynonymous mutation counts, determined by whole-exome sequencing of tumor tissue, were related to features of the TCR repertoire. TCR alpha and beta repertoires were quantitatively compared across multiple tumor regions, matched nontumor lung and blood in non-small cell lung cancer. In tumor regions, TCR transcript counts showed a strong correlation with a T cell transcriptional module score derived from matched bulk RNA-seq. In the raw uncorrected reads, each unique combination of TCR and UMI appeared on average more than ten times. At surgery, both alpha and beta chains were TCR-sequenced in about 200 tumor regions, approximately 64 matched nontumor lung samples and a few dozen PBMC samples. Results the study describes overall, beyond this receptor: The count of ubiquitous expanded TCRs correlated with the count of ubiquitous nonsynonymous mutations, and the count of regional expanded TCRs correlated with the count of regional nonsynonymous mutations. A correlation was observed between the number of expanded intratumoral alpha and beta TCRs and the tumor nonsynonymous mutation count. Additional single-cell paired TCR alpha and beta sequencing was considered necessary to confirm, at a functional level, the hypothesis that regional TCRs recognize regional mutations. TCR-seq coverage of tumor T cells was estimated to be only around 7.3% for alpha chains and more than 11% for beta chains.

Cut back by 2 bases and 6 bases, the V and J ends lie 11 bases apart. Reading the germline V gene gives CDR1 SGHVS and CDR2 FQNEAQ. From its cysteine to its phenylalanine, the CDR3 spans 14 amino acids. The CDR3 DNA has 42 bases and is translated from base 1. Library preparation was by 5' RACE. Sequenced using a NextSeq 500. The TCR library protocol attached a unique molecular identifier to each TCR cDNA molecule to allow correction of PCR and sequencing errors. The original methods were these. TCR identification, UMI-based error correction and CDR3 extraction were performed with Decombinator tools. Expanded TCRs were defined as those above a frequency of 2 per 1,000, corresponding to the top 1% of the tumor frequency distribution. Expanded tumor TCRs statistically deemed absent (corrected P<0.05) from at least one tumor region were classed as regional, and all other expanded tumor TCRs were classed as ubiquitous. Renyi diversity was calculated using the R vegan package after each repertoire was subsampled 100 times to 5,000 TCRs. CDR3 similarity networks were constructed using string-kernel similarity of amino acid triplets, with links drawn between CDR3s whose pairwise similarity was above 0.82. TCRdb handled the public reads itself, with Q25 trimming in fastp and clone calling in MiXCR, and kept productive beta chains. Each CDR3 protein appears once, grouped with its most common genes and DNA. For this entry, the V and J calls and clone size follow TCRdb and not the study's own pipeline. The sample profile shows roughly 11,000 distinct CDR3 sequences; roughly an eighth of them were found once. The ten largest make up approximately 12% of the sample.

Here the sequenced sample was lung tumor tissue, taken at surgery. This receptor was obtained from a female donor with early-stage non-small cell lung cancer. The chain is assembled from TRBV7-8 and TRBJ1-3, and possibly TRBD1, on 5 matching bases. The CDR3 protein sequence reads: CASSLLGALNTIYF. At the DNA level, the sequence is TGTGCCAGCAGCTTACTAGGGGCGTTAAACACCATATATTTT.